This TCR beta chain comes out of a study of blood T cell repertoires in COVID-19. Only in-frame clones appear in the TCRdb table, and some are missing; sequencing was by immunoSEQ multiplex PCR. The sample has 250,000 to 350,000 clones, 86% seen once; the top ten hold less than 3%. The TCR originated in a woman in her 30s with active or convalescent COVID-19. Sequencing used peripheral blood.

Written as DNA, the CDR3 is TGTGCCTGGAGTAACAACGGACAGGGCCGTAATTCACCCCTCCACTTT. It translates to CAWSNNGQGRNSPLHF. The chain joins TRBV30 to TRBJ1-6; 8 bases match TRBD1. The CDR3 covers 16 residues. Germline CDR1 is GTSNPN and CDR2 is SVGIG (reference sequence). V gave up 2 bases and J gave up 6 bases; unmatched junction bases: 9.